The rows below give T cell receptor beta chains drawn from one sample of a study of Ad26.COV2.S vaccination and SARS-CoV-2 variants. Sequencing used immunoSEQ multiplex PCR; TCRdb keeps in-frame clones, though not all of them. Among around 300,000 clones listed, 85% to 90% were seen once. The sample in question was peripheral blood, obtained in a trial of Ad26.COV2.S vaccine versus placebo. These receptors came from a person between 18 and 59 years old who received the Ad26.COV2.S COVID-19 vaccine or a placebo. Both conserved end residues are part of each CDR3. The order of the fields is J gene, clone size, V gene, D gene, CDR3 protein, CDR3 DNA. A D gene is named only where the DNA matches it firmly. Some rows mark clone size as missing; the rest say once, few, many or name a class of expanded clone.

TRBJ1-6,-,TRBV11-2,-,CASSFTGAPLHF,TGTGCCAGCAGCTTCACCGGCGCACCCCTCCACTTT
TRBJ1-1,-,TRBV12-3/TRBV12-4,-,CASSYGQGAFF,TGTGCCAGCAGTTACGGGCAGGGGGCTTTCTTT
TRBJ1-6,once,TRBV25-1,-,CASSRTGTNSPLHF,TGTGCCAGCAGTCGCACAGGGACTAATTCACCCCTCCACTTT
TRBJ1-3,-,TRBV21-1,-,CASSKVRRRNTIYF,TGTGCCAGCAGCAAAGTCCGACGGAGGAACACCATATATTTT
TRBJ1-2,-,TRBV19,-,CASREQVHYYGYTF,TGTGCCAGTAGAGAACAGGTCCACTACTATGGCTACACCTTC
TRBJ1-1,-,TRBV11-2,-,CASSFPGTNTEAFF,TGTGCCAGCAGCTTCCCCGGTACGAACACTGAAGCTTTCTTT
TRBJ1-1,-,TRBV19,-,CASRTGGGHPLGVKAEAFF,TGTGCCAGTAGAACCGGGGGTGGGCATCCCCTCGGGGTAAAGGCTGAAGCTTTCTTT
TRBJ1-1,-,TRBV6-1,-,CASSEWGRNTEAFF,TGTGCCAGCAGTGAGTGGGGCAGGAACACTGAAGCTTTCTTT
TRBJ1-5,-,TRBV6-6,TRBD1,CASSSGTGFSNQPQHF,TGTGCCAGCAGTTCTGGGACAGGATTCTCCAATCAGCCCCAGCATTTT
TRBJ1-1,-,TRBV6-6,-,CASSYSKGWGIEAFF,TGTGCCAGCAGTTACTCGAAAGGCTGGGGGATAGAAGCTTTCTTT
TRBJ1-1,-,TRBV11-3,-,CASSLGLSNTEAFF,TGTGCCAGCAGCTTAGGCCTTTCGAACACTGAAGCTTTCTTT
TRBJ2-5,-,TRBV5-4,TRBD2,CASSLGASGRAEKTQYF,TGTGCCAGCAGCCTTGGGGCTAGCGGGAGGGCTGAGAAGACCCAGTACTTC
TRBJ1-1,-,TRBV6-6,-,CASSYTGTNTEAFF,TGTGCCAGCAGTTATACAGGGACGAACACTGAAGCTTTCTTT
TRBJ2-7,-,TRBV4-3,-,CASSAGHILSYEQYF,TGCGCCAGCAGCGCCGGACACATTCTCTCCTACGAGCAGTACTTC
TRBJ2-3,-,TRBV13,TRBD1,CASSRDRGATDTQYF,TGTGCCAGCAGCCGGGACAGGGGGGCCACAGATACGCAGTATTTT
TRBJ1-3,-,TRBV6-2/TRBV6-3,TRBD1,CASSRQGQWNTIYF,TGTGCCAGCAGTCGACAGGGGCAGTGGAACACCATATATTTT
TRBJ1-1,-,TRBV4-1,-,CASSQDPLVAKNTEAFF,TGCGCCAGCAGCCAAGATCCCTTGGTGGCGAAGAACACTGAAGCTTTCTTT
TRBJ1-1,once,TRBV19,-,CASMRGTGNTEAFF,TGTGCCAGTATGAGAGGGACGGGGAACACTGAAGCTTTCTTT
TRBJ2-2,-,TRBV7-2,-,CASSLNRLLELFF,TGTGCCAGCAGCTTAAATCGCCTGCTGGAGCTGTTTTTT
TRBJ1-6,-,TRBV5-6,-,CASRGNYNSPLHF,TGTGCCAGCAGGGGAAACTATAATTCACCCCTCCACTTT
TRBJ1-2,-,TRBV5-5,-,CASSLDSNYGYTF,TGTGCCAGCAGCTTGGACAGTAACTATGGCTACACCTTC
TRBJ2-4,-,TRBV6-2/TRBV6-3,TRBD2,CASSRKLAGGLTNIQYF,TGTGCCAGCAGCCGCAAACTAGCGGGAGGACTTACGAACATTCAGTACTTC
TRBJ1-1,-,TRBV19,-,CASSGQQNTEAFF,TGTGCCAGTAGTGGACAGCAGAACACTGAAGCTTTCTTT
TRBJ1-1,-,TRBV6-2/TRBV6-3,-,CASSYVKIPPGDTEAFF,TGTGCCAGCAGTTACGTCAAGATTCCCCCTGGGGACACTGAAGCTTTCTTT
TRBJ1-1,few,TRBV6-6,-,CASSYSSTGRTEAFF,TGTGCCAGCAGTTACTCATCAACAGGGAGAACTGAAGCTTTCTTT
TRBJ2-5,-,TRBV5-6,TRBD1,CASSSGDRAWMGYF,TGTGCCAGCAGCTCTGGGGACAGGGCCTGGATGGGGTACTTC
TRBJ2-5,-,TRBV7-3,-,CASSLNSEETQYF,TGTGCCAGCAGCTTAAATAGCGAGGAGACCCAGTACTTC
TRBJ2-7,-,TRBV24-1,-,CATSRGFRYPGYEQYF,TGTGCCACCAGTCGGGGTTTCCGTTATCCCGGCTACGAGCAGTACTTC
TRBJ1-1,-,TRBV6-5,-,CASRWGENTEAFF,TGTGCCAGCAGGTGGGGGGAGAACACTGAAGCTTTCTTT
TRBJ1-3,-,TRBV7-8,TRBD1,CASSQPGQGIIYF,TGTGCCAGCAGTCAGCCGGGACAGGGTATCATATATTTT
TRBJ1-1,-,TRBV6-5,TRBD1,CASSSYPGQLNTEAFF,TGTGCCAGCAGTTCTTATCCGGGACAGCTGAACACTGAAGCTTTCTTT